Below are 6 T cell receptor beta chains sequenced from a single sample in a study of T cells and Merkel cell carcinoma outcomes. Generated by immunoSEQ multiplex PCR, the TCRdb table keeps only in-frame clones and is missing some. This sample has 2,000 or so clones; more than 90% occur once, and the top ten carry more than 3.5%. Source material: tumor tissue from Merkel cell carcinoma. The receptors come from a human donor with Merkel cell carcinoma.

The J gene is TRBJ1-4, the V gene TRBV5-8; 10 positions match TRBD1. The CDR3 consists of 15 residues. Germline V gives CDR1 SGHTS, CDR2 YDEGEE. V was pared by 1 base and J by 17 bases, with 14 bases of the junction left unmatched. CDR3 in DNA: TGTGCCAGCAGCTTGACCTACACGGTGGACAGGGGGGTATTTTTT. Amino acids: CASSLTYTVDRGVFF.

The CDR3 spells CASKERDREIYGYTF. The CDR3 bases are TGTGCCAGTAAGGAAAGAGACAGGGAGATCTATGGCTACACCTTC. This chain links TRBV19 with TRBJ1-2; the match to TRBD1 covers 7 bases. This CDR3 has 15 residues. Trimming at V came to 7 bases and at J to 4 bases, leaving 12 bases not matched to a gene. From germline, CDR1 is LNHDA and CDR2 SQIVND (reference sequence).

The rearrangement joins TRBV9 to TRBJ1-3, with a weak D call TRBD1 (6 bases). The CDR3 sequence is 17 residues long. Between the trimmed V and J ends, which lost 3 bases and 0 bases, there was a span of 16 bases. CDR1 SGDLS and CDR2 YYNGEE come from the germline V gene. CDR3 residues: CASSGGGRVLSGNTIYF. The DNA for the CDR3 is TGTGCCAGCAGCGGGGGGGGGCGAGTCCTCTCTGGAAACACCATATATTTT.

Of note for this clone: This CDR3 is also generated by other DNA sequences in the sample. CDR3 DNA: TGTGCCACCAGTCCCGGGACAGACCTACGCGGGGAAAAACTGTTTTTT. Protein: CATSPGTDLRGEKLFF. The chain has TRBV15 and TRBJ1-4; 7 nucleotides match TRBD1. This CDR3 contains 16 residues. The trim removed 6 bases at V and 8 bases at J, leaving 15 bases unmatched. Germline V gives CDR1 LNHNV, CDR2 YYDKDF (reference sequence).

The chain uses TRBV2 and TRBJ1-2; D might be TRBD1 (6 bases). The germline V and J ends were trimmed by 6 bases and 6 bases, with 17 bases remaining between them. CDR1 and CDR2 from the germline V gene are SNHLY and FYNNEI. The CDR3 runs 14 residues. CDR3 sequence (DNA): TGTGCCAGCAGGCTGACAGGTGGGCTACATGGCTACACCTTC. Its protein is CASRLTGGLHGYTF.

This clone appeared once. The rearrangement uses TRBV9 and TRBJ1-5; no firm D call. This CDR3 has 13 amino acids. Trimming removed 0 bases at V and 7 bases at J, with 8 bases between. Germline V gene lookup returns CDR1 SGDLS and CDR2 YYNGEE. The CDR3 sequence is CASSVGGSQPQHF. The CDR3, as DNA: TGTGCCAGCAGCGTAGGAGGGAGCCAGCCCCAGCATTTT.